Shown below are 8 T cell receptor beta chains from a single sample sequenced in a study of human T cells and chemical hapten exposure. MiXCR was run by TCRdb on the RACE reads, yielding one entry per CDR3 protein. The data show tens of thousands of distinct CDR3 sequences, over 9.5% seen once. The time point denotes: patch test 1, 2 weeks after DPC sensitization. Treatment reported: therapeutic diphenylcyclopropenone sensitization with weekly scalp DPC. The sequenced sample was whole blood, obtained in connection with sensitization to the hapten diphenylcyclopropenone (DPC). The receptors were sampled from a man aged 40-49 years with alopecia areata. Some clones in this sample may be carry-over from other donors' samples.

This chain joins TRBV20-1 and TRBJ2-7, with 9 nucleotides matching TRBD1. The CDR3 contains 13 residues. V lost 2 bases and J lost 4; bases outside the gene matches: 3. Germline V gives CDR1 DFQATT, CDR2 SNEGSKA (reference sequence). CDR3 coding DNA: TGCAGTGCTAGAACAGGGGGCGTATACGAGCAGTACTTC. Amino acids: CSARTGGVYEQYF.

The chain joins TRBV27 to TRBJ2-7, with D maybe TRBD2 (5 bases). The CDR3 contains 15 residues. Germline lookup yields CDR1 MNHEY and CDR2 SMNVEV (reference sequence). Trimming pared 5 bases from V and 4 bases from J, leaving 18 bases between. The CDR3 DNA follows: TGTGCCAGCAGTCCACTGCCCGATCGAGGGTACGAGCAGTACTTC. Translated: CASSPLPDRGYEQYF.

This clonotype was observed at least ten times. The rearrangement joins TRBV2 to TRBJ1-3, with unresolved D. V was pared by 7 bases and J by 2 bases, with 9 bases between. CDR1 is SNHLY and CDR2 is FYNNEI in the germline V gene. The CDR3 runs to 13 residues. CDR3 protein: CASIETAGNTIYF. The CDR3 DNA sequence: TGTGCCAGCATAGAGACGGCTGGAAACACCATATATTTT.

This clonotype has only a few counts. The chain recombines TRBV5-1 with TRBJ2-1, with 11 bases aligning to TRBD2. This CDR3 region has 18 residues. Germline V gene data show CDR1 as SGHRS and CDR2 as YFSETQ. Trimming at V came to 0 bases and at J to 6 bases, leaving 11 bases not matched to a gene. The DNA for the CDR3 is TGCGCCAGCAGCTTGGATTTGCTAGCGGGAGGCCGGCCCAATGAGCAGTTCTTC. Its protein product is CASSLDLLAGGRPNEQFF.

The chain employs TRBV27 and TRBJ1-1; tentatively, D is TRBD1 (6 bases). Germline V CDR1 and CDR2: MNHEY, SMNVEV (reference sequence). The CDR3 spans 13 residues. With 7 bases removed from V and 2 bases from J, the gap between germline ends came to 11 bases. As DNA, the CDR3 is TGTGCCAGCAAGGGGGTGTTTAACACTGAAGCTTTCTTT. This gives the protein CASKGVFNTEAFF.

The chain employs TRBV3-1 and TRBJ2-3; 8 bases map to TRBD2. The CDR3 covers 18 residues. J was trimmed by 0 bases and V by 1 base; bases with no gene match: 9. The V gene's germline CDR1 is LGHDT and CDR2 YNNKEL (reference sequence). CDR3 DNA: TGTGCCAGCAGCCAAGCTAGCGGGCATATTACTAGCACAGATACGCAGTATTTT. Amino acids: CASSQASGHITSTDTQYF.

This clonotype was seen repeatedly, ten times or more. The chain joins TRBV10-3 to TRBJ2-4; D is undetermined. Per the germline V gene, CDR1 is ENHRY and CDR2 is SYGVKD. This CDR3 spans 13 amino acids. V was pared by 4 bases and J by 3 bases, with 7 bases between. CDR3 residues: CAISAVDKNIQYF. CDR3 DNA sequence: TGTGCCATCAGTGCTGTTGACAAAAACATTCAGTACTTC.

The sample holds a few counts of this clonotype. The chain has TRBV4-3 and TRBJ1-3; D is unresolved. Trimming stripped 1 base from V and 1 base from J, with 11 bases between. The length of the CDR3 is 16 residues. Germline V gene data show CDR1 as LGHNA and CDR2 as YSLEER. The CDR3 is CASSQAWKDSGNTIYF. As DNA, the CDR3 is TGCGCCAGCAGCCAAGCTTGGAAGGATTCTGGAAACACCATATATTTT.